The TCR beta chain under discussion was sequenced for a study of T-cell memory formation after mild COVID-19. Study-wide results and limits: Among contracting clones, CD4+ were mainly CM/EM and CD8+ enriched in EMRA. CD4/CD8 balance held among clones contracting day 15 to 85, and later expanders leaned CD4+. Memory cells collected pre-infection included some clones that later responded, suggesting cross-reactive memory joined.

Trimming left V 2 bases short and J 0 bases short, with 12 bases between. Germline-derived CDR1 and CDR2 are LNHNV and YYDKDF (reference sequence). This CDR3 spans 16 amino acids. cDNA libraries for TCR alpha and TCR beta, carrying sample barcodes and UMIs, came from 5'RACE with constant-segment primers. A single record per CDR3 protein comes from TCRdb applying MiXCR to the 5' RACE reads. This sample has about 250,000 distinct CDR3 sequences; less than 20% occur once, and the top ten carry around 2%. In the case of this clonotype: Its antigen is not identified.

Sequencing input: PBMCs or a T cell subset sorted from them (not recorded which). The receptor comes from an adult woman who had mild COVID-19 (a few samples of this study predate the infection). Cell type and time point are not known. The J gene is TRBJ2-3, the V gene TRBV15; D unresolved. The CDR3 nucleotides are TGTGCCACCAGCAGATCCAGGACGGTGAGCACAGATACGCAGTATTTT. Protein product: CATSRSRTVSTDTQYF.